Listed below are T cell receptor beta chains from one sample, sequenced in a study of shared clonotypes between healthy human individuals. TCRdb's copy holds only in-frame clones and misses some; the assay was immunoSEQ multiplex PCR. The sample records 950,000 to 1,100,000 clones, approximately 80% being singletons. Sequencing input: memory CD4+ T cells from PBMCs. Source of these receptors: a man aged 18 to 30 in good health. Some clones in this sample may be carry-over from other donors' samples. Each CDR3 is given with its conserved first and last residue. A D gene is named only where the DNA matches it firmly. Rows give clone size only sometimes, using once, few, many, or a class for an expanded clone.

TRBD1,TRBJ2-5,NA,TRBV12-5,TGTGCTAGTGGTCCGGACAGGGGGACCCAGTACTTC,CASGPDRGTQYF
NA,TRBJ2-7,NA,TRBV11-2,TGTGCCAGCAGCCCCCGGACTGACACCCGATCCTACGAGCAGTACTTC,CASSPRTDTRSYEQYF
NA,TRBJ2-2,NA,TRBV5-1,TGCGCCAGCAGCTTGGGCAGGGAGACCGGGGAGCTGTTTTTT,CASSLGRETGELFF
TRBD1,TRBJ2-7,NA,TRBV19,TGTGCCAGTAGTATATCCGGGACAGGGGGTCTGCGAGCATACTTC,CASSISGTGGLRAYF
TRBD2,TRBJ2-4,NA,TRBV7-8,TGTGCCAGCAGCCCAGACGGGGGGAACATTCAGTACTTC,CASSPDGGNIQYF
NA,TRBJ2-3,NA,TRBV20-1,TGCAGTGCAGAGGCCGGGGATACGCAGTATTTT,CSAEAGDTQYF
NA,TRBJ2-6,NA,TRBV6-5,TGTGCCAGCAGTTACACTAGTGGAGGGGCCAACGTCCTGACTTTC,CASSYTSGGANVLTF
NA,TRBJ2-2,NA,TRBV6-6,TGTGCCAGCAGTTACTCGGGGACATCGAACACCGGGGAGCTGTTTTTT,CASSYSGTSNTGELFF
NA,TRBJ1-1,NA,TRBV4-1,TGCGCCAGCAGCCAAGAAAGGGGGTCTGGGGGTTCTGAAGCTTTCTTT,CASSQERGSGGSEAFF
NA,TRBJ2-5,NA,TRBV7-2,TGTGCCAGCAGAGAGGGACTGTTGGAGACCCAGTACTTC,CASREGLLETQYF
NA,TRBJ2-1,few,TRBV5-6,TGTGCCAGCACGCTCGGCCCCATCAATACCTACAATGAGCAGTTCTTC,CASTLGPINTYNEQFF
TRBD1,TRBJ1-2,NA,TRBV11-2,TGTGCCAGCAGCTTATCATTAGACAGGGGGCGAGGGTATGGCTACACCTTC,CASSLSLDRGRGYGYTF
TRBD1,TRBJ1-3,NA,TRBV6-6,TGTGCCAGCAGACGGGACAGGCTAATATATTTT,CASRRDRLIYF
NA,TRBJ2-7,NA,TRBV7-8,TGTGCCAGCAGCTTAGAGGGAGGTGGTCCCTACGAGCAGTACTTC,CASSLEGGGPYEQYF
NA,TRBJ2-6,many,TRBV28,TGTGCCAGCAGTTTACACTCTGGGGCCAACGTCCTGACTTTC,CASSLHSGANVLTF
NA,TRBJ2-7,NA,TRBV25-1,TGTGCCAGCAGTGACGACGGACGAAGGCAGTACTTC,CASSDDGRRQYF
NA,TRBJ2-2,NA,TRBV19,TGTGCCAGTAGTATAGATGCCAGGGTGAGATTAGGCACCGGGGAGCTGTTTTTT,CASSIDARVRLGTGELFF
NA,TRBJ2-7,once,TRBV7-3,TGTGCCAGCAGCTTAACGGGACTCTCCTACGAGCAGTACTTC,CASSLTGLSYEQYF
NA,TRBJ1-3,few,TRBV14,TGTGCCAGCAGCCGAAGCGGAAACACCATATATTTT,CASSRSGNTIYF
TRBD2,TRBJ2-6,NA,TRBV7-2,TGTGCCAGCAGCTTAGCGCCCCACGCGGGACTAGCGGGTGGGGCCAACGTCCTGACTTTC,CASSLAPHAGLAGGANVLTF
TRBD1,TRBJ2-2,NA,TRBV5-1,TGCGCCAGCAGCCGACCCGGGACAGGGCGAACCGGGGAGCTGTTTTTT,CASSRPGTGRTGELFF
TRBD1,TRBJ2-1,few,TRBV7-3,TGTGCCAGCAGCTTAGGGGACAGCTACTCCTACAATGAGCAGTTCTTC,CASSLGDSYSYNEQFF
NA,TRBJ1-5,NA,TRBV19,TGTGCCAGTAGTATGGAACTTCAGCCCCAGCATTTT,CASSMELQPQHF
NA,TRBJ1-1,NA,TRBV6-5,TGTGCCAGCAGTGTAGGGACTGAAGCTTTCTTT,CASSVGTEAFF
NA,TRBJ1-2,NA,TRBV5-5,TGTGCCAGCAGCTTGGACGATAGGAGGAACTATGGCTACACCTTC,CASSLDDRRNYGYTF
TRBD1,TRBJ1-3,once,TRBV7-8,TGTGCCAGCAGCTCCAGGGGGAGTGGAAACACCATATATTTT,CASSSRGSGNTIYF
NA,TRBJ2-1,few,TRBV5-1,TGCGCCAGCAGTTTGGGTTCCAGGGCTTACAATGAGCAGTTCTTC,CASSLGSRAYNEQFF
NA,TRBJ2-7,NA,TRBV4-1,TGCGCCAGCAGCCAAGCTCTTATCGCCTACGAGCAGTACTTC,CASSQALIAYEQYF
NA,TRBJ2-5,few,TRBV4-3,TGCGCCAGCAGCCGGCGAGGGGGTGGGGAGACCCAGTACTTC,CASSRRGGGETQYF
NA,TRBJ2-1,NA,TRBV13,TGTGCCAGCAGCTTAGGCCTCTACGGGCAGTTCTTC,CASSLGLYGQFF
TRBD1,TRBJ1-5,NA,TRBV28,TGTGCCAGCAGTTCCACGGGGACAGGGTTTCAGCCCCAGCATTTT,CASSSTGTGFQPQHF
TRBD2,TRBJ2-2,NA,TRBV28,TGTGCCAGCATTCATCCCGGGACTAGCGGTTACGGGGAGCTGTTTTTT,CASIHPGTSGYGELFF
NA,TRBJ2-7,many,TRBV30,TGTGCCTGGAGTCGGCCAGGAACCTACGAGCAGTACTTC,CAWSRPGTYEQYF
TRBD2,TRBJ2-1,NA,TRBV19,TGTGCCAGTAGTATGCGGGAGAACTACAATGAGCAGTTCTTC,CASSMRENYNEQFF
TRBD1,TRBJ1-2,NA,TRBV28,TGTGCCAGCAGTCTCCAGAGAATGACAGGGGACTATGGCTACACCTTC,CASSLQRMTGDYGYTF
TRBD1,TRBJ2-7,NA,TRBV28,TGTGCCAGCAACCAGGGACAGGGGGGGTCCTACGAGCAGTACTTC,CASNQGQGGSYEQYF
NA,TRBJ2-3,NA,TRBV28,TGTGCCAGCAGTCCTCTAGCCCCAGCTAGGGATACGCAGTATTTT,CASSPLAPARDTQYF
NA,TRBJ2-7,few,TRBV5-1,TGCGCCAGCAGATCCGCCCCGGCCTACGAGCAGTACTTC,CASRSAPAYEQYF
TRBD1,TRBJ1-1,NA,TRBV4-2,TGTGCCAGCAGCCAAACGGTCTTGGACAGGGGGCATGGGGAAGCTTTCTTT,CASSQTVLDRGHGEAFF